The rows below give T cell receptor beta chains drawn from one sample of a study of early T cells in non-severe SARS-CoV-2 infection. TCRdb reanalysed the 5' RACE reads using MiXCR and keeps one entry per CDR3 protein. This table holds about 11,000 distinct CDR3 sequences, around 5% found once. The specimen was whole blood. These TCRs come from an adult who was a healthcare worker with PCR-confirmed SARS-CoV-2 infection or an uninfected control (not recorded which). Both conserved end residues are part of each CDR3. The order of the fields is V gene, clone size, J gene, D gene, CDR3 DNA, CDR3 protein. A D gene is named only where the DNA matches it firmly. Size is omitted from some rows. Given values are once, few, many or a class for expanded clones.

TRBV3-1	many	TRBJ2-7	NA	TGTGCCAGCAGCCAGACAGAGGTCGGCGAGCAGTACTTC	CASSQTEVGEQYF
TRBV7-2	few	TRBJ2-5	TRBD1	TGTGCCAGCAGCCGGACAGGGAGGCAAGAGACCCAGTACTTC	CASSRTGRQETQYF
TRBV7-8	NA	TRBJ1-1	NA	TGTGCCAGCAGCTTAAATTCTATGAACACTGAAGCTTTCTTT	CASSLNSMNTEAFF
TRBV6-2/TRBV6-3	many	TRBJ2-1	TRBD2	TGTGCCAGCAGCCTCGCGGGGGGGCCCTCCTACAATGAGCGTTTCTTC	CASSLAGGPSYNERFF
TRBV5-8	NA	TRBJ2-3	TRBD2	TGTGCCAGCAGCTTGCTAGCGGGGGATGATACGCAGTATTTT	CASSLLAGDDTQYF
TRBV5-1	NA	TRBJ2-7	NA	TGCGCCAGCAGCGCCCACTACGAGCAGTACTTC	CASSAHYEQYF
TRBV4-2	many	TRBJ1-6	TRBD1	TGTGCCAGCAGCCAGGACAGGGGAGATAATTCACCCCTCCACTTT	CASSQDRGDNSPLHF
TRBV29-1	many	TRBJ1-2	NA	TGCAGCGTTGTTAGGGGTCCCTCGGGCGTTGGCTACACCTTC	CSVVRGPSGVGYTF
TRBV7-2	NA	TRBJ2-5	NA	TGTGCCAGCAGCTTAGAAGGGGGTCAAGAGACCCAGTACTTC	CASSLEGGQETQYF
TRBV5-8	NA	TRBJ2-3	NA	TGTGCCAGCAGCCTCCTCTCAGATACGCAGTATTTT	CASSLLSDTQYF
TRBV5-1	NA	TRBJ1-4	NA	TGCGCCAGCAGCTTGGACCGGACCGAGGAAAAACTGTTTTTT	CASSLDRTEEKLFF
TRBV18	medium-sized	TRBJ2-7	NA	TGTGCCAGCTCCGACTACGAGCAGTACTTC	CASSDYEQYF
TRBV4-3	few	TRBJ2-5	NA	TGCGCCAGCAGCCAAGATCCTGGGGAAGGAGAGACCCAGTACTTC	CASSQDPGEGETQYF
TRBV5-1	medium-sized	TRBJ2-7	NA	TGCGCCAGCAGCTTCGGAGGGGGCAGCTCGGTAGGGACTTACGAGCAGTACTTC	CASSFGGGSSVGTYEQYF
TRBV20-1	NA	TRBJ2-7	NA	TGCAGTGCTATCGGGGGGCCTGTGACCTACGAGCAGTACTTC	CSAIGGPVTYEQYF
TRBV6-5	few	TRBJ2-1	NA	TGTGCCAGCAAAACGGGGAATACCTACAATGAGCAGTTCTTC	CASKTGNTYNEQFF
TRBV12-5	many	TRBJ2-5	NA	TGTGCTAGTGGTCTCCCGGGCGTGGCAGAGACCCAGTACTTC	CASGLPGVAETQYF
TRBV12-3/TRBV12-4	many	TRBJ2-5	TRBD2	TGTGCCAGCAGTTCCCGGCTAGCGGGGGGCCAAGAGACCCAGTACTTC	CASSSRLAGGQETQYF
TRBV20-1	medium-sized	TRBJ2-7	NA	TGCAGTGCCAAAGCCGGGGGGCCGCTCGAGCAGTACTTC	CSAKAGGPLEQYF
TRBV7-9	medium-sized	TRBJ1-1	TRBD1	TGTGCCAGCAGTTTGACAGGGGGATTTAATGAAGCTTTCTTT	CASSLTGGFNEAFF
TRBV6-5	few	TRBJ2-1	NA	TGTGCCAGCAGGGGCGTGAGCTCCTACAATGAGCAGTTCTTC	CASRGVSSYNEQFF
TRBV12-3/TRBV12-4	NA	TRBJ1-1	NA	TGTGCCAGCAGTTTGTCTGGCGGAGGCGGGCTTAACACTGAAGCTTTTTTT	CASSLSGGGGLNTEAFF
TRBV10-1	medium-sized	TRBJ1-2	NA	TGCGCCGAGCCTAACTATGGCTACACCTTC	CAEPNYGYTF
TRBV11-3	NA	TRBJ2-2	NA	TGTGCCAGCAGCTCCCCGCAAACCGGGGAGCTGTTTTTT	CASSSPQTGELFF
TRBV9	many	TRBJ2-2	NA	TGTGCCAGCAGCCTACGTCAGACGCAGGGGTACACCGGGGAGCTGTTTTTT	CASSLRQTQGYTGELFF
TRBV20-1	medium-sized	TRBJ1-1	NA	TGCAGTGCTAGACGGATGAACACTGAAGCTTTCTTT	CSARRMNTEAFF
TRBV25-1	many	TRBJ1-6	NA	TGTGCCAGCAGTGGTAGACAGGACTATAATTCACCCCTCCACTTT	CASSGRQDYNSPLHF
TRBV4-3	many	TRBJ1-4	NA	TGCGCCAGCAGCCAAGAAAGGGCGACTGAAAAACTGTTTTTT	CASSQERATEKLFF
TRBV6-6	many	TRBJ2-5	NA	TGTGCCAGCAGTTACGAAGGAGAGACCCAGTACTTC	CASSYEGETQYF
TRBV27	many	TRBJ1-2	TRBD1	TGTGCCAGCACTCCGAGACAGGGGCATGGCTACACCTTC	CASTPRQGHGYTF
TRBV18	many	TRBJ2-3	NA	TGTGCCAGCTCACCACAAGATACGCAGTATTTT	CASSPQDTQYF
TRBV6-4	many	TRBJ2-6	NA	TGTGCCAGCAGTGAAACGGGGGAAGGGGCCAACGTCCTGACTTTC	CASSETGEGANVLTF
TRBV6-6	many	TRBJ2-7	TRBD1	TGTGCCAGCAGCCCAGCTCGCGGTCCGACAGGGTTAACCTACGAGCAGTACTTC	CASSPARGPTGLTYEQYF
TRBV5-6	NA	TRBJ2-3	NA	TGTGCCAGCAGCTCGGCAGATACGCAGTATTTT	CASSSADTQYF
TRBV7-9	many	TRBJ2-7	NA	TGTGCCAGCAGGGCGAAGCTCCCTCGGTCAGAGCAGTACTTC	CASRAKLPRSEQYF
TRBV7-9	many	TRBJ2-3	TRBD2	TGTGCCAGCAGCAAGACTAGCGGCACAGATACGCAGTATTTT	CASSKTSGTDTQYF
TRBV7-3	many	TRBJ2-5	TRBD2	TGTGCCAGCAGCTTTAGCGGGGGGGCCGGTGAGACCCAGTACTTC	CASSFSGGAGETQYF
TRBV10-3	many	TRBJ2-7	NA	TGTGCCATCAGTCGAGGGGGCGAGCAGTACTTC	CAISRGGEQYF
TRBV19	few	TRBJ1-2	NA	TGTGCCAGCAACCGACAGGCAACCTTCTATGGCTACACCTTC	CASNRQATFYGYTF
TRBV5-1	NA	TRBJ2-4	NA	TGCGCCAGCAGCTTATCGATCCGAAATAACATTCAGTACTTC	CASSLSIRNNIQYF
TRBV11-2	many	TRBJ2-7	NA	TGTGCCAGCAGCTTCGGCTCCTACGAGCAGTACTTC	CASSFGSYEQYF
TRBV6-1	many	TRBJ1-3	NA	TGTGCCAGCAGTAATCCGACAGCCCGATCGAGGATGTATTTT	CASSNPTARSRMYF
TRBV6-6	many	TRBJ2-7	NA	TGTGCCAGCCGCCGGGAAGTGACCACCTACGAGCAGTACTTC	CASRREVTTYEQYF
TRBV7-2	many	TRBJ1-1	TRBD1	TGTGCCAGCAGCTTGAACCCCGGGACAGGGGTCGGCGCTTTCTTT	CASSLNPGTGVGAFF
TRBV5-1	few	TRBJ1-1	NA	TGCGCCAGCAGCGTTGGACGGGAGGAAGCTTTCTTT	CASSVGREEAFF
TRBV3-1	few	TRBJ2-5	NA	TGTGCCAGCAGCCGGGAAGGACTAAACGAAGAGACCCAGTACTTC	CASSREGLNEETQYF